The 7 T cell receptor beta chains in this list originate from one sample, sequenced in a study of T cells in localized non-small cell lung cancer. Assay used: immunoSEQ multiplex PCR; TCRdb lists only in-frame clones, some missing. Here the sample spans a few thousand clones, roughly 28% being singletons. Here the sequenced sample was lung tumor tissue, taken before any cancer treatment. These TCRs come from a female donor older than 55 with stage II squamous cell lung carcinoma.

J is TRBJ2-7 and V is TRBV5-1; TRBD1 is a possible D gene (6 bases). The CDR3 extends over 14 amino acids. In germline, CDR1 is SGHRS, CDR2 YFSETQ. Trimming shortened V by 2 bases and J by 0 bases, and 9 bases separated the two germline ends. The CDR3 coding sequence is TGCGCCAGCAGCTTCCCGGGACACTCCTACGAGCAGTACTTC. It yields the protein CASSFPGHSYEQYF.

The CDR3 spells CASSPGRDNYGYTF. The CDR3 nucleotides read TGTGCCAGCTCACCAGGCAGGGATAACTATGGCTACACCTTC. The gene calls are TRBV18 and TRBJ1-2; D perhaps matches TRBD1 (5 bases). The CDR3 runs 14 residues. The ends were cut back, 2 bases at V and 1 base at J, with 8 bases in the middle. CDR1 and CDR2 (germline): KGHSH, LQKENI. Looking up the rest from reference TRBV18 and TRBJ1-2 gives the full variable domain: NAGVMQNPRHLVRRRGQEARLRCSPMKGHSHVYWYRQLPEEGLKFMVYLQKENIIDESGMPKERFSAEFPKEGPSILRIQQVVRGDSAAYFCASSPGRDNYGYTFGSGTRLTVV.

This rearrangement joins TRBV15 to TRBJ1-5, with TRBD1 identical over 7 bases. Germline V CDR1 and CDR2: LNHNV, YYDKDF (reference sequence). V was pared by 1 base and J by 6 bases, with 9 bases of the junction left unmatched. The CDR3 length is 16 residues. The CDR3 here is CATSRARQGVTQPQHF. The CDR3 bases are TGTGCCACCAGCAGAGCCCGACAGGGAGTTACTCAGCCCCAGCATTTT.

This clone qualifies as medium-sized. This rearrangement joins TRBV6-8 to TRBJ1-2; D ambiguous. Germline V gene lookup returns CDR1 MNHGY and CDR2 SAAAGT. This CDR3 contains 13 residues. V lost 6 bases and J 2 bases, leaving 10 bases between the germline ends. The CDR3 here is CASSETTNYGYTF. The CDR3, as DNA: TGTGCCAGCAGCGAAACGACCAACTATGGCTACACCTTC.

Judged by abundance, this clone is medium-sized (0.01 to 0.1%). The rearrangement joins TRBV11-3 to TRBJ1-5, with D possibly matching TRBD1 (5 bases). The CDR3 covers 14 residues. Germline V gives CDR1 SGHNT, CDR2 YENEEA. V was pared by 0 bases and J by 7 bases, with 10 bases between. CDR3 sequence: CASSLEGVGQPQHF. The CDR3 DNA follows: TGTGCCAGCAGCTTAGAAGGGGTTGGCCAGCCCCAGCATTTT.

The CDR3: CASSLGRGYGYTF. The CDR3 DNA reads TGTGCCAGCAGTTTGGGAAGGGGGTATGGCTACACCTTC. The rearrangement uses TRBV28 and TRBJ1-2, with D possibly being TRBD1 (6 bases). Germline CDR1 MDHEN, CDR2 SYDVKM. Trimming removed 3 bases at V and 5 bases at J, with 10 bases between. The CDR3 is 13 residues long.

The rearrangement uses TRBV15 and TRBJ2-3; D ambiguous. The CDR3 is made up of 16 amino acids. Germline V gene lookup returns CDR1 LNHNV and CDR2 YYDKDF (reference sequence). V was shortened by 1 base and J by 2 bases, with 13 bases between the two germline ends. CDR3 DNA sequence: TGTGCCACCAGCAGAGGCGTCTCAGCATACACAGATACGCAGTATTTT. Protein: CATSRGVSAYTDTQYF.